Each of the 32 T cell receptor beta chains below was sequenced from the same sample in a study of shared clonotypes between healthy human individuals. Clones were read by immunoSEQ multiplex PCR, and TCRdb kept only the in-frame ones, dropping some. The sample has about 2.1 million clones, 90% to 95% seen once. Positive CCR7 selection of CD45RO-negative cells yielded the naive CD8 cells, and terminally differentiated effector memory CD45RA+ cells were excluded. The source material was naive CD8+ T cells from PBMCs. The receptors shown here come from a man younger than 30 in good health. Some clones in this sample may be carry-over from other donors' samples.

J is TRBJ2-2 and V is TRBV5-6; 12 bases map to TRBD2. The ends lost 5 bases at V and 2 bases at J; junction bases unmatched: 7. The CDR3 is made up of 17 amino acids. Germline loops: CDR1 SGHDT, CDR2 YYEEEE. CDR3 DNA: TGTGCCAGCAGAAGTCTCGGACTAGCGGGAAACACCGGGGAGCTGTTTTTT. It yields the protein CASRSLGLAGNTGELFF.

For the CDR3, the DNA is TGTGCCAGCAGTTACTCAGGGGGCGTGTACGAGCAGTACTTC. It translates to CASSYSGGVYEQYF. The chain joins TRBV6-6 to TRBJ2-7; TRBD1 agrees at 7 bases. Germline V gene data show CDR1 as MNHNY and CDR2 as SVGAGI (reference sequence). V lost 0 bases, J lost 4 bases, and 3 bases stayed unmatched. CDR3 length: 14 amino acids.

In regard to this clone: Other DNA sequences within the sample encode an identical CDR3. Written as DNA, the CDR3 is TGTGCCAGCAGCTTCTCAGAGGGGGGTACTGAAGCTTTCTTT. Translated: CASSFSEGGTEAFF. The genes are TRBV7-9 and TRBJ1-1, with a tentative D call TRBD1 (6 bases). With 3 bases removed from V and 5 bases from J, the gap between germline ends came to 13 bases. This CDR3 region has 14 residues. Germline V CDR1 and CDR2: SEHNR, FQNEAQ (reference sequence).

The V and J genes are TRBV4-1 and TRBJ2-7; D call uncertain. V was shortened by 3 bases and J by 0 bases, with 6 bases between the two germline ends. CDR3 size: 13 residues. Germline V gives CDR1 MGHRA, CDR2 YSYEKL. The CDR3 is CASSHFASYEQYF. CDR3 nucleotides: TGCGCCAGCAGCCACTTCGCCTCCTACGAGCAGTACTTC.

The chain combines TRBV9 with TRBJ2-1; 10 bases align to TRBD2. Germline V gene data show CDR1 as SGDLS and CDR2 as YYNGEE. The V gene end was trimmed by 4 bases and the J gene end by 2 bases; junction bases not matched to a gene: 9. The CDR3 is 17 residues long. This chain's CDR3 is CASSIHRTSGTYNEQFF. As DNA, the CDR3 is TGTGCCAGCAGCATCCACCGGACTAGCGGCACCTACAATGAGCAGTTCTTC.

CDR3 in DNA: TGTGCCAGCAGCTTGGGGGTGCGGAACACTGAAGCTTTCTTT. Translation: CASSLGVRNTEAFF. The chain is built from TRBV5-6 and TRBJ1-1; D unclear. From germline, CDR1 is SGHDT and CDR2 YYEEEE. This CDR3 region has 14 residues. The ends were cut back, 0 bases at V and 1 base at J, with 7 bases in the middle. Looking up the rest from reference TRBV5-6 and TRBJ1-1 gives the full variable domain: DAGVTQSPTHLIKTRGQQVTLRCSPKSGHDTVSWYQQALGQGPQFIFQYYEEEERQRGNFPDRFSGHQFPNYSSELNVNALLLGDSALYLCASSLGVRNTEAFFGQGTRLTVV.

For the CDR3, the DNA is TGCGCCAGCACGACGGGGGGCTACGAGCAGTACTTC. This encodes CASTTGGYEQYF. This chain joins TRBV5-1 and TRBJ2-7, with 7 bases identical to TRBD2. Germline assignment: CDR1 SGHRS and CDR2 YFSETQ. The CDR3 has 12 residues. Trimming removed 6 bases from V and 3 bases from J; junction bases left unmatched: 3.

DNA of the CDR3: TGTGCAAGTCGCTTAGCGCGACAGGGGCTTCAGCCCCAGCATTTT. It yields the protein CASRLARQGLQPQHF. The chain carries TRBV12-2 and TRBJ1-5; TRBD1 was called by the table and not checked on the DNA. TRBV12-2 constitutes a pseudogene. CDR3 length: 15 residues.

This chain joins TRBV21-1 and TRBJ1-5; the D call TRBD1 from the table was never checked on the DNA. TRBV21-1 is described as a pseudogene. This CDR3 contains 14 residues. The CDR3 region has the DNA TGTGCCAGCAGCATAGGGACAGGGACTCAGCCCCAGCATTTT. It specifies CASSIGTGTQPQHF.

The chain joins TRBV7-9 to TRBJ1-2, with 7 bases identical to TRBD1. V was clipped by 6 bases and J by 2 bases; unmatched bases: 6. This CDR3 spans 14 amino acids. Germline-derived CDR1 and CDR2 are SEHNR and FQNEAQ (reference sequence). In DNA form, the CDR3 reads TGTGCCAGCAGTTTTCAGGGGGGGAACTATGGCTACACCTTC. This encodes CASSFQGGNYGYTF.

The chain uses TRBV7-9 and TRBJ2-1; D is ambiguous. Germline-derived CDR1 and CDR2 are SEHNR and FQNEAQ (reference sequence). This CDR3 is 12 amino acids long. Trimming removed 1 base from V and 12 bases from J, with 10 bases in between. CDR3 in amino acids: CASSLDSQGQFF. The DNA of the CDR3 is TGTGCCAGCAGCTTAGATTCACAAGGGCAGTTCTTC.

The chain uses TRBV27 and TRBJ2-1; no clear D. CDR1 and CDR2 (germline): MNHEY, SMNVEV (reference sequence). The CDR3 is made up of 14 amino acids. V was cut by 4 bases and J by 8 bases, with 15 bases left in between. The CDR3 DNA is TGTGCCAGCAGTTGGGATCCCTCCTTGGATGAGCAGTTCTTC. It yields the protein CASSWDPSLDEQFF.

The gene calls are TRBV7-9 and TRBJ2-7; D possibly corresponds to TRBD1 (5 bases). The CDR3 is 11 amino acids. Germline-derived CDR1 and CDR2 are SEHNR and FQNEAQ (reference sequence). Trimming left V 3 bases short and J 10 bases short, with 10 bases between. Written as DNA, the CDR3 is TGTGCCAGCAGCTTTTCAGGGAAACAGTACTTC. It encodes CASSFSGKQYF.

The rearrangement joins TRBV28 to TRBJ2-7; tentative D call: TRBD2 (6 bases). V was trimmed by 3 bases and J by 5 bases, leaving 14 bases between them. Germline-derived CDR1 and CDR2 are MDHEN and SYDVKM. The CDR3 sequence is 14 residues long. Written as DNA, the CDR3 is TGTGCCAGCAGTTTGCGGGGAAAAGTCCACGAGCAGTACTTC. Amino acid sequence: CASSLRGKVHEQYF.

CDR3 sequence reads: CASSPALGAYEQYF. The CDR3 DNA reads TGTGCCAGCAGCCCCGCCCTGGGGGCCTACGAGCAGTACTTC. The rearrangement links TRBV7-9 to TRBJ2-7, with D perhaps assigned TRBD1 or TRBD2 (5 bases each). The CDR3 loop spans 14 amino acids. Germline CDR1 and CDR2: SEHNR and FQNEAQ (reference sequence). Trimming removed 5 bases at V and 2 bases at J, with 13 bases between.

In this sample, this clone turned up once. V usage is TRBV4-1 and J usage is TRBJ2-6; no definite D call. V was shortened by 8 bases and J by 2 bases, with 7 bases between the two germline ends. Germline CDR1 MGHRA, CDR2 YSYEKL. CDR3 size: 13 residues. CDR3 region: CASQYPGANVLTF. The CDR3 DNA sequence: TGCGCCAGCCAGTATCCTGGGGCCAACGTCCTGACTTTC.

This clone has a single count. The genes are TRBV10-1 and TRBJ2-3; 13 bases map to TRBD2. J gave up 6 bases and V 3 bases, and 9 bases lay outside the gene matches. The CDR3 length is 17 residues. In germline, CDR1 is WNHNN, CDR2 SYGVQD (reference sequence). The DNA for the CDR3 is TGCGCCAGCAGTGAAGACCACGGACTAGCGGGAGTTGATACGCAGTATTTT. Amino acids: CASSEDHGLAGVDTQYF.

The chain carries TRBV7-9 and TRBJ1-1, with no clear D. CDR1 SEHNR and CDR2 FQNEAQ come from the germline V gene (reference sequence). Trimming took 5 bases from V and 7 from J, leaving 11 bases between them. CDR3 length: 12 amino acids. Here the CDR3 DNA reads TGTGCCAGCAGCCTACCCTTTGGTGAAGCTTTCTTT. Amino acid sequence: CASSLPFGEAFF.

The CDR3 sequence: CASSPFRQETQYF. The CDR3 DNA follows: TGTGCCAGCTCACCGTTCAGGCAAGAGACCCAGTACTTC. This chain links TRBV18 with TRBJ2-5; no definite D call. The CDR3 is 13 amino acids. The V and J ends lost 3 bases and 2 bases respectively, with 7 bases between them. Germline V gene sequence: CDR1 KGHSH, CDR2 LQKENI.

The rearrangement uses TRBV29-1 and TRBJ2-7; the D gene could be TRBD1 or TRBD2 (7 bases each). Germline values: CDR1 SQVTM, CDR2 ANQGSEA. The CDR3 has 13 amino acids. Trimming took 6 bases from V and 5 from J, leaving 17 bases between them. CDR3: CSVPGGGGHEQYF. CDR3 sequence (DNA): TGCAGCGTACCTGGGGGAGGGGGCCACGAGCAGTACTTC.

The gene calls are TRBV14 and TRBJ1-4; no clear D gene. This CDR3 spans 13 amino acids. Looked up from germline, CDR1 is SGHDN and CDR2 is FVKESK. V was clipped by 1 base and J by 7 bases, with 7 bases between them. CDR3 in amino acids: CASSQALVEKLFF. CDR3 sequence (DNA): TGTGCCAGCAGCCAAGCCTTGGTTGAAAAACTGTTTTTT. Complete variable domain (other parts from reference TRBV14 and TRBJ1-4): EAGVTQFPSHSVIEKGQTVTLRCDPISGHDNLYWYRRVMGKEIKFLLHFVKESKQDESGMPNNRFLAERTGGTYSTLKVQPAELEDSGVYFCASSQALVEKLFFGSGTQLSVL.

The rearrangement joins TRBV28 to TRBJ1-5, with a possible D match to TRBD1 (5 bases). CDR1 and CDR2 from the germline V gene are MDHEN and SYDVKM. Between the trimmed V and J ends, which lost 1 base and 0 bases, there was a span of 13 bases. The CDR3 totals 17 residues. As DNA, the CDR3 is TGTGCCAGCAGTTTATTAGCAGGGCATTATAGCAATCAGCCCCAGCATTTT. It yields the protein CASSLLAGHYSNQPQHF.

The chain is built from TRBV30 and TRBJ2-3; 8 nucleotides align to TRBD2. V lost 6 bases to trimming and J lost 2 bases; unmatched junction nucleotides: 22. CDR3 length: 19 amino acids. Germline V gives CDR1 GTSNPN, CDR2 SVGIG (reference sequence). CDR3 coding DNA: TGTGCCTGCTGGACGGCGGGAGGTGCCATCCCTCACTACACAGATACGCAGTATTTT. Its protein product is CACWTAGGAIPHYTDTQYF.

The rearrangement uses TRBV9 and TRBJ1-1, with D possibly being TRBD1 (6 bases). Germline V gene lookup returns CDR1 SGDLS and CDR2 YYNGEE. Deletions cut 3 bases from V and 9 bases from J, with 24 bases between. CDR3 length: 16 residues. In nucleotides, the CDR3 is TGTGCCAGCAGCGGAAGTCTACAGGGTCCAGAGTGGAAAGCTTTCTTT. This encodes CASSGSLQGPEWKAFF.

The chain joins TRBV27 to TRBJ2-7, with TRBD1 matching 10 bases. Germline V CDR1 and CDR2: MNHEY, SMNVEV (reference sequence). This CDR3 is 17 amino acids long. The J segment lost 6 bases and the V segment lost 3 bases, leaving 14 bases of the junction unmatched. The CDR3 spells CASSFRGVKDRGSEQYF. As DNA, the CDR3 is TGTGCCAGCAGTTTTCGGGGGGTCAAGGACAGGGGGTCCGAGCAGTACTTC.

The rearrangement uses TRBV14 and TRBJ1-1; maybe TRBD1 (6 bases). Trimming pared 4 bases from V and 4 bases from J, leaving 31 bases between. The CDR3 runs to 20 residues. CDR1 and CDR2 from the germline V gene are SGHDN and FVKESK. The CDR3 coding sequence is TGTGCCAGCAGCCCCAGGGGATGGCTTGGGGTTGACCTCCGAGGCACTGAAGCTTTCTTT. Translating it yields CASSPRGWLGVDLRGTEAFF.

The chain employs TRBV27 and TRBJ2-1, with D uncertain. The CDR3 is made up of 14 amino acids. V shed 6 bases and J shed 4 bases, with 13 bases lying between them. The V gene's germline CDR1 is MNHEY and CDR2 SMNVEV (reference sequence). The DNA of the CDR3 is TGTGCCAGCAGCCCCCTTGTTCGTTACAATGAGCAGTTCTTC. Protein: CASSPLVRYNEQFF.

CDR3 region: CASATPTGAGGEQYF. The CDR3 coding sequence is TGTGCCAGCGCTACTCCAACAGGAGCGGGCGGCGAGCAGTATTTT. The chain recombines TRBV9 with TRBJ2-3; D is possibly TRBD2 (6 bases). This CDR3 is built from 15 residues. Germline V CDR1 and CDR2: SGDLS, YYNGEE. V dropped 7 bases and J dropped 11 bases, with 26 bases sitting between them.

This clone was seen only once. The chain is built from TRBV5-6 and TRBJ2-7, with D possibly matching TRBD1 (6 bases). Trimming removed 3 bases at V and 3 bases at J, with 13 bases between. CDR3 length equals 14 residues. In germline, CDR1 is SGHDT, CDR2 YYEEEE. The CDR3: CASSSRDTYYEQYF. The CDR3 DNA reads TGTGCCAGCAGCTCCCGGGACACCTACTACGAGCAGTACTTC.

In DNA, the CDR3 is TGTGCCAGCAGTCCCGATATTTTGGGTCAGCCCCAGCATTTT. Amino acids: CASSPDILGQPQHF. V and J are TRBV27 and TRBJ1-5, with unresolved D. Between the trimmed V and J ends, which lost 5 bases and 6 bases, there was a span of 14 bases. This CDR3 has 14 residues. Germline CDR1 is MNHEY and CDR2 is SMNVEV (reference sequence).

The J gene is TRBJ1-1, the V gene TRBV4-1, with no clear D. The CDR3 extends over 14 amino acids. V lost 0 bases and J 0 bases, leaving 5 bases between the germline ends. The germline CDR1 and CDR2 sequences are MGHRA and YSYEKL. The chain's CDR3 is CASSQDMVNTEAFF. The CDR3 DNA sequence: TGCGCCAGCAGCCAAGACATGGTGAACACTGAAGCTTTCTTT.

This clone was seen a few times. The chain links TRBV9 to TRBJ1-5; possible D gene TRBD1, 6 bases. CDR3 length: 13 residues. Germline lookup yields CDR1 SGDLS and CDR2 YYNGEE. Between the trimmed V and J ends, which lost 2 bases and 9 bases, there was a span of 12 bases. CDR3 DNA: TGTGCCAGCAGCGTCCACAGGGCCGGGCCCCAGCATTTT. Translation gives CASSVHRAGPQHF.